This T cell receptor (beta chain) was observed in a study of blood T cell repertoires in COVID-19. At the level of the study: Material from acute and convalescent COVID-19 was sourced from the United States, Italy and Spain. T cells, B-cell-depleted T cells, or PBMCs supplied cDNA or gDNA.

From germline, CDR1 is MNHEY and CDR2 SVGAGI. This CDR3 has 15 residues. V was clipped by 6 bases and J by 5 bases; unmatched bases: 5. Some clones are missing from TCRdb's copy, which holds only in-frame ones; the method was immunoSEQ multiplex PCR. The data show about 46,000 clones, roughly four fifths seen once. The sequence was obtained from a man aged 55-75 years with acute or convalescent COVID-19. The sequenced sample consisted of peripheral blood. V and J are TRBV6-5 and TRBJ2-1, with 12 bases identical to TRBD2. The CDR3 here is CASRRLAGADNEQFF. CDR3 DNA sequence: TGTGCCAGCAGGAGACTAGCGGGGGCCGACAATGAGCAGTTCTTC.